A selection of T cell receptor beta chains follows, all from one sample in a study of T-cell reconstitution after alpha-beta-depleted transplantation in children. TCRdb re-called the PCR reads with MiXCR, one entry per CDR3 protein. The data contain about 350,000 distinct CDR3 sequences, 16% of them singletons. The material was PBMCs, mostly from graft donor cells, obtained 360 days after TCRalphabeta/CD19-depleted stem cell transplant. These receptors were taken from a male patient aged 2-15 years who had a stem cell transplant for acute lymphoblastic leukemia, so the T cells may come from the graft donor. The CDR3 runs from the conserved cysteine through the conserved F or W. Each record gives: V gene, clone size, CDR3 length, D gene, J gene, CDR3 protein, CDR3 DNA. D genes are given only for firm matches. A row's size may be missing; if present it is once, few, many or a size class.

V: TRBV29-1
size: few
length: 10
D: .
J: TRBJ2-1
CDR3: CSVYLGEQFF
DNA: TGCAGCGTGTATTTAGGCGAGCAGTTCTTC

V: TRBV10-3
size: .
length: 17
D: .
J: TRBJ2-2
CDR3: CAISDPADRRNTGELFF
DNA: TGTGCCATCAGTGACCCGGCAGACAGACGGAACACCGGGGAGCTGTTTTTT

V: TRBV5-5
size: .
length: 15
D: TRBD1
J: TRBJ1-1
CDR3: CASSLTRTGNTEAFF
DNA: TGTGCCAGCAGCTTGACTCGGACAGGGAACACTGAAGCTTTCTTT

V: TRBV7-3
size: many
length: 18
D: TRBD2
J: TRBJ2-1
CDR3: CASSPSRPLAGNYNEQFF
DNA: TGTGCCAGCAGCCCTTCTCGACCGCTAGCGGGTAATTACAATGAGCAGTTCTTC

V: TRBV29-1
size: .
length: 15
D: TRBD1
J: TRBJ2-1
CDR3: CSVAVPGQGYNEQFF
DNA: TGCAGCGTTGCAGTTCCGGGACAGGGTTACAATGAGCAGTTCTTC

V: TRBV4-1
size: few
length: 15
D: .
J: TRBJ2-5
CDR3: CASSQDKGQQETQYF
DNA: TGCGCCAGCAGCCAAGACAAGGGGCAACAAGAGACCCAGTACTTC

V: TRBV12-3/TRBV12-4
size: .
length: 14
D: .
J: TRBJ2-7
CDR3: CASSFEGLTYEQYF
DNA: TGTGCCAGCAGTTTCGAGGGATTAACCTACGAGCAGTACTTC

V: TRBV20-1
size: many
length: 11
D: .
J: TRBJ1-2
CDR3: CSVQGNYGYTF
DNA: TGCAGTGTCCAGGGTAACTATGGCTACACCTTC

V: TRBV18
size: .
length: 13
D: TRBD1
J: TRBJ1-4
CDR3: CASSPTGQEKLFF
DNA: TGTGCCAGCTCACCGACAGGGCAGGAAAAACTGTTTTTT

V: TRBV5-1
size: few
length: 17
D: .
J: TRBJ2-2
CDR3: CASSLPGGASNTGELFF
DNA: TGCGCCAGCAGCCTCCCTGGGGGGGCCTCGAACACCGGGGAGCTGTTTTTT

V: TRBV7-2
size: .
length: 14
D: TRBD1
J: TRBJ1-1
CDR3: CASRIQGSNTEAFF
DNA: TGTGCCAGCAGAATACAGGGGTCGAACACTGAAGCTTTCTTT

V: TRBV5-1
size: .
length: 16
D: TRBD1
J: TRBJ1-2
CDR3: CASSLDQGADLYGYTF
DNA: TGCGCCAGCAGCTTGGACCAGGGGGCGGACCTCTATGGCTACACCTTC

V: TRBV28
size: .
length: 16
D: .
J: TRBJ1-3
CDR3: CASSLAPGVVGNTIYF
DNA: TGTGCCAGCAGTTTGGCCCCCGGGGTTGTTGGAAACACCATATATTTT

V: TRBV20-1
size: few
length: 14
D: .
J: TRBJ1-2
CDR3: CSARDRWGFYGYTF
DNA: TGCAGTGCTAGAGATCGGTGGGGTTTCTATGGCTACACCTTC

V: TRBV18
size: .
length: 16
D: .
J: TRBJ2-3
CDR3: CASSLGLGQPTDTQYF
DNA: TGTGCCAGCTCACTGGGATTGGGACAACCCACAGATACGCAGTATTTT

V: TRBV6-2/TRBV6-3
size: .
length: 17
D: TRBD2
J: TRBJ2-5
CDR3: CASSYSPAGVRQETQYF
DNA: TGTGCCAGCAGTTACTCCCCAGCGGGAGTGAGGCAGGAGACCCAGTACTTC

V: TRBV24-1
size: .
length: 14
D: TRBD2
J: TRBJ2-5
CDR3: CATSGDGLDETQYF
DNA: TGTGCCACCAGTGGAGACGGACTAGATGAGACCCAGTACTTC

V: TRBV29-1
size: .
length: 16
D: TRBD2
J: TRBJ2-7
CDR3: CSVVGPTSSGSYEQYF
DNA: TGCAGCGTTGTGGGGCCGACTAGCAGCGGCTCCTACGAGCAGTACTTC

V: TRBV9
size: .
length: 13
D: .
J: TRBJ1-3
CDR3: CASSVGSGNTIYF
DNA: TGTGCCAGCAGCGTGGGGTCTGGAAACACCATATATTTT

V: TRBV5-4
size: .
length: 12
D: .
J: TRBJ2-7
CDR3: CASSFGAGEQYF
DNA: TGTGCCAGCAGCTTCGGGGCGGGGGAGCAGTACTTC

V: TRBV19
size: .
length: 11
D: .
J: TRBJ2-1
CDR3: CASSIADEQFF
DNA: TGTGCCAGTAGTATAGCGGATGAGCAGTTCTTC

V: TRBV12-3/TRBV12-4
size: .
length: 15
D: TRBD2
J: TRBJ2-3
CDR3: CASNLAAGEGGTQYF
DNA: TGTGCCAGCAATCTCGCAGCGGGAGAGGGAGGTACGCAGTATTTT

V: TRBV12-3/TRBV12-4
size: few
length: 13
D: TRBD2
J: TRBJ2-1
CDR3: CASNSAGVREQFF
DNA: TGTGCCAGCAACTCCGCGGGAGTTCGAGAGCAGTTCTTC

V: TRBV6-2/TRBV6-3
size: .
length: 12
D: .
J: TRBJ1-5
CDR3: CASSYSTGPQHF
DNA: TGTGCCAGCAGTTACTCGACAGGCCCCCAGCATTTT

V: TRBV7-2
size: .
length: 15
D: .
J: TRBJ1-5
CDR3: CASSFQPTSNQPQHF
DNA: TGTGCCAGCAGCTTTCAACCCACTAGCAATCAGCCCCAGCATTTT

V: TRBV25-1
size: .
length: 14
D: TRBD1
J: TRBJ2-1
CDR3: CASGWTGSYNEQFF
DNA: TGTGCCAGCGGATGGACAGGGTCTTACAATGAGCAGTTCTTC

V: TRBV12-3/TRBV12-4
size: .
length: 14
D: .
J: TRBJ1-1
CDR3: CASSALKGGTEAFF
DNA: TGTGCCAGCAGTGCCTTAAAGGGGGGAACTGAAGCTTTCTTT

V: TRBV4-2
size: .
length: 15
D: TRBD2
J: TRBJ2-7
CDR3: CASSQDPLARYEQYF
DNA: TGTGCCAGCAGCCAAGATCCACTAGCGAGGTACGAGCAGTACTTC

V: TRBV6-6
size: .
length: 12
D: TRBD2
J: TRBJ2-1
CDR3: CASSPSGLEQFF
DNA: TGTGCCAGCAGTCCCTCGGGACTAGAGCAGTTCTTC

V: TRBV9
size: .
length: 15
D: TRBD2
J: TRBJ2-1
CDR3: CASSVDLAGYNEQFF
DNA: TGTGCCAGCAGCGTAGATCTAGCGGGGTACAATGAGCAGTTCTTC

V: TRBV20-1
size: .
length: 14
D: .
J: TRBJ2-3
CDR3: CSATPAVSTDTQYF
DNA: TGCAGTGCTACCCCAGCGGTCAGCACAGATACGCAGTATTTT

V: TRBV30
size: .
length: 13
D: .
J: TRBJ2-7
CDR3: CAWSNSISYEQYF
DNA: TGTGCCTGGAGTAACAGTATCTCCTACGAGCAGTACTTC

V: TRBV20-1
size: .
length: 17
D: TRBD2
J: TRBJ2-5
CDR3: CSAIRLAGVPGKETQYF
DNA: TGCAGTGCCATACGACTAGCGGGAGTCCCAGGAAAAGAGACCCAGTACTTC

V: TRBV3-1
size: .
length: 16
D: TRBD2
J: TRBJ2-1
CDR3: CASSVDPGLAGYEQFF
DNA: TGTGCCAGCAGCGTTGACCCGGGACTAGCGGGTTATGAGCAGTTCTTC

V: TRBV20-1
size: few
length: 16
D: .
J: TRBJ1-1
CDR3: CSARDTLGGMNTEAFF
DNA: TGCAGTGCTAGAGATACTTTGGGGGGGATGAACACTGAAGCTTTCTTT

V: TRBV6-2/TRBV6-3
size: once
length: 15
D: TRBD2
J: TRBJ2-7
CDR3: CASNLGGGFTYEQYF
DNA: TGTGCCAGCAACCTCGGGGGGGGATTTACCTACGAGCAGTACTTC

V: TRBV10-2
size: .
length: 16
D: TRBD2
J: TRBJ2-3
CDR3: CASKASGGGFTDTQYF
DNA: TGCGCCAGCAAGGCTAGCGGGGGGGGATTCACAGATACGCAGTATTTT

V: TRBV4-3
size: many
length: 15
D: .
J: TRBJ1-6
CDR3: CASSQVRTGHSPLHF
DNA: TGCGCCAGCAGCCAAGTGAGAACAGGGCATTCACCCCTCCACTTT

V: TRBV28
size: .
length: 11
D: .
J: TRBJ2-7
CDR3: CASSSRLGSGF
DNA: TGTGCCAGCAGTTCCCGTCTAGGCTCGGGGTTC

V: TRBV2
size: many
length: 14
D: .
J: TRBJ2-7
CDR3: CATLPDRIVWEQYF
DNA: TGTGCCACCTTACCTGACAGGATTGTGTGGGAGCAGTACTTC

V: TRBV9
size: .
length: 18
D: TRBD1
J: TRBJ2-1
CDR3: CASSVGSGLRGTINEQFF
DNA: TGTGCCAGCAGCGTAGGCTCAGGCCTCAGGGGGACCATCAATGAGCAGTTCTTC

V: TRBV7-9
size: .
length: 14
D: TRBD1
J: TRBJ2-2
CDR3: CASDRTGETGELFF
DNA: TGTGCCAGCGACCGGACAGGGGAAACCGGGGAGCTGTTTTTT

V: TRBV7-2
size: .
length: 17
D: TRBD1
J: TRBJ2-7
CDR3: CASSLRTGGQINYEQYF
DNA: TGTGCCAGCAGCCTTCGGACAGGGGGTCAGATAAACTACGAGCAGTACTTC

V: TRBV20-1
size: few
length: 18
D: .
J: TRBJ2-1
CDR3: CSAQDGVAEGTPYNEQFF
DNA: TGCAGTGCGCAAGATGGGGTTGCCGAAGGGACGCCCTACAATGAGCAGTTCTTC

V: TRBV12-3/TRBV12-4
size: many
length: 12
D: .
J: TRBJ1-1
CDR3: CASRTPWTEAFF
DNA: TGTGCCAGCCGGACCCCGTGGACTGAAGCTTTCTTT

V: TRBV7-2
size: .
length: 14
D: .
J: TRBJ2-4
CDR3: CASSLITLQNIQYF
DNA: TGTGCCAGCAGCTTAATTACACTACAAAACATTCAGTACTTC

V: TRBV18
size: .
length: 14
D: .
J: TRBJ2-7
CDR3: CASSPPLGAYEQYF
DNA: TGTGCCAGCTCACCACCGTTAGGGGCCTACGAGCAGTACTTC

V: TRBV28
size: .
length: 13
D: .
J: TRBJ1-2
CDR3: CASSFSARYGYTF
DNA: TGTGCCAGCAGTTTTAGCGCACGCTATGGCTACACCTTC

V: TRBV11-3
size: once
length: 15
D: TRBD2
J: TRBJ2-2
CDR3: CASSLGLARTGELFF
DNA: TGTGCCAGCAGCTTGGGACTAGCGCGCACCGGGGAGCTGTTTTTT

V: TRBV6-5
size: .
length: 16
D: TRBD2
J: TRBJ2-5
CDR3: CASSYTTSGIQETQYF
DNA: TGTGCCAGCAGTTACACGACTAGCGGGATTCAAGAGACCCAGTACTTC

V: TRBV5-1
size: few
length: 15
D: TRBD1
J: TRBJ2-7
CDR3: CASSFETGGWYEQYF
DNA: TGCGCCAGCAGCTTCGAGACAGGGGGTTGGTACGAGCAGTACTTC